This T cell receptor beta chain was recorded in a study of blood T cell repertoires in COVID-19. As originally analysed: Estimation of nucleated cell counts was performed using reference gene primer amplification. The table came from immunoSEQ multiplex PCR; TCRdb's copy has only in-frame clones and leaves some out. V and J calls and clone size are those listed in that table; D and trimming were worked out from the DNA. This table has some 290,000 clones, about four fifths appearing once. Germline V gene data show CDR1 as KGHSH and CDR2 as LQKENI. CDR3 size: 16 residues. J was trimmed by 4 bases and V by 3 bases; bases with no gene match: 9.

The rearrangement links TRBV18 to TRBJ1-2; 9 bases align to TRBD1. Sequencing used peripheral blood. This TCR derives from a woman in her sixties with active or convalescent COVID-19. CDR3 in DNA: TGTGCCAGCTCACCGTCGAGGACAGGGGTGGTCTATGGCTACACCTTC. It specifies CASSPSRTGVVYGYTF.